The entry that follows covers one TCR beta chain sequence. Its antigen is still unknown. One junction end does not reproduce the germline sequence, and a read error may be involved. Blood RNA came from unsorted whole blood; germline DNA was also extracted. Using a constant-region primer together with ProtoScript II reverse transcriptase, TCR beta cDNA was made from about 490 ng of total RNA. Each TCR beta library was derived from three nested multiplex PCR rounds that employed slightly modified ARM-PCR. Forward primers for TRBV1-TRBV30 and a C-beta reverse primer served the first two PCR rounds, at approximately 10 cycles each. MiXCR, applied by TCRdb to the multiplex PCR reads, yields one record per CDR3 protein. The profile shows 300,000 to 400,000 distinct CDR3 sequences, about 62% of them singletons. The record originates from a study of tumor-infiltrating lymphocytes in primary liver carcinoma. Looking at the study overall: Samples yielded about 3.65 to 8 million productive TCRbeta reads, similar across tissue types.

This CDR3 has 13 residues. General observations from the study: Tumors carried a top-250-clone fraction significantly exceeding that of blood (p = 0.039). Each sample was bulk and unsorted; consequently, CD4+ and CD8+ repertoires were not compared.

Sequencing used peripheral blood. The TCR comes from a man aged 35-49 years with primary liver carcinoma and hepatitis B virus infection. This sequence joins TRBV12-3 or TRBV12-4 and TRBJ2-2; D is unresolved. The CDR3 is CASSLSETGELFF. The CDR3 coding sequence is TGTGCTAGCAGTTTATCTGAGACCGGGGAGCTGTTTTTT.